This entry features one T cell receptor (beta chain) sequence. Germline and junction disagree at one end, which may indicate a read error. The data stem from a study of identical twins. TCRdb used MiXCR to reprocess the 5' RACE reads, holding one entry per CDR3 protein. Here the sample spans about 1.7 million distinct CDR3 sequences, less than 40% being singletons. This CDR3 contains 12 residues. Per germline, CDR1 MNHEY and CDR2 SMNVEV (reference sequence). The clonotype originates from a newborn girl in good health. The sample comprised cord blood. The chain is built from TRBV27 and TRBJ2-5; the D is unclear. The CDR3, as DNA: TGTGTCAGCAGCCGCGATGATCGAGAGCAGTACTTC. As protein: CVSSRDDREQYF.